This T cell receptor beta chain was profiled in a study of T cell changes during pregnancy in multiple sclerosis. Profiling relied on immunoSEQ multiplex PCR, and the TCRdb table lists in-frame clones only, not all of them. The sample consists of 64,000 or so clones, over 80% of them appearing once. The junction had 4 bases not matched to a gene; V was cut back by 1 base and J by 2 bases. CDR1 is KGHSH, CDR2 LQKENI, per germline. This CDR3 is built from 15 residues. The chain joins TRBV18 to TRBJ2-5, with TRBD1 matching 7 bases. The sequence was obtained from a female donor with multiple sclerosis, enrolled in a pregnancy study. The sequencing used peripheral blood, collected in the first trimester of pregnancy. The CDR3 region is CASSPRGQRQETQYF. In DNA, the CDR3 is TGTGCCAGCTCACCACGGGGACAGAGACAAGAGACCCAGTACTTC.